This T cell receptor beta chain was sequenced during a study of blood T cell repertoires in COVID-19. Study in general: COVID-19 samples collected from the United States, Italy and Spain covered acute and convalescent phases. T cells, B-cell-depleted T cells, or PBMCs supplied cDNA or gDNA.

This CDR3 has 15 amino acids. CDR1 is SEHNR and CDR2 is FQNEAQ in the germline V gene (reference sequence). The junction had 8 bases not matched to a gene; V was cut back by 0 bases and J by 10 bases. As handled by the study authors: Amplification from reference gene primers served as the basis for estimated nucleated cell counts. Assay: immunoSEQ multiplex PCR; the TCRdb copy retains only in-frame clones and omits some. V and J calls and clone size are those listed in that table; D and trimming were worked out from the DNA. The sample carries some 87,000 clones, approximately 80% recorded once. The receptor was derived from a woman aged 70-85 years with active or convalescent COVID-19. The sample taken for sequencing was peripheral blood. This chain joins TRBV7-9 and TRBJ2-1; 8 bases agree with TRBD2. The CDR3 sequence is CASSLATSAFREQFF. The CDR3 DNA is TGTGCCAGCAGCTTAGCGACTAGCGCCTTCAGAGAGCAGTTCTTC. Drawing the rest from reference TRBV7-9 and TRBJ2-1, the complete variable domain is DTGVSQNPRHKITKRGQNVTFRCDPISEHNRLYWYRQTLGQGPEFLTYFQNEAQLEKSRLLSDRFSAERPKGSFSTLEIQRTEQGDSAMYLCASSLATSAFREQFFGPGTRLTVL.